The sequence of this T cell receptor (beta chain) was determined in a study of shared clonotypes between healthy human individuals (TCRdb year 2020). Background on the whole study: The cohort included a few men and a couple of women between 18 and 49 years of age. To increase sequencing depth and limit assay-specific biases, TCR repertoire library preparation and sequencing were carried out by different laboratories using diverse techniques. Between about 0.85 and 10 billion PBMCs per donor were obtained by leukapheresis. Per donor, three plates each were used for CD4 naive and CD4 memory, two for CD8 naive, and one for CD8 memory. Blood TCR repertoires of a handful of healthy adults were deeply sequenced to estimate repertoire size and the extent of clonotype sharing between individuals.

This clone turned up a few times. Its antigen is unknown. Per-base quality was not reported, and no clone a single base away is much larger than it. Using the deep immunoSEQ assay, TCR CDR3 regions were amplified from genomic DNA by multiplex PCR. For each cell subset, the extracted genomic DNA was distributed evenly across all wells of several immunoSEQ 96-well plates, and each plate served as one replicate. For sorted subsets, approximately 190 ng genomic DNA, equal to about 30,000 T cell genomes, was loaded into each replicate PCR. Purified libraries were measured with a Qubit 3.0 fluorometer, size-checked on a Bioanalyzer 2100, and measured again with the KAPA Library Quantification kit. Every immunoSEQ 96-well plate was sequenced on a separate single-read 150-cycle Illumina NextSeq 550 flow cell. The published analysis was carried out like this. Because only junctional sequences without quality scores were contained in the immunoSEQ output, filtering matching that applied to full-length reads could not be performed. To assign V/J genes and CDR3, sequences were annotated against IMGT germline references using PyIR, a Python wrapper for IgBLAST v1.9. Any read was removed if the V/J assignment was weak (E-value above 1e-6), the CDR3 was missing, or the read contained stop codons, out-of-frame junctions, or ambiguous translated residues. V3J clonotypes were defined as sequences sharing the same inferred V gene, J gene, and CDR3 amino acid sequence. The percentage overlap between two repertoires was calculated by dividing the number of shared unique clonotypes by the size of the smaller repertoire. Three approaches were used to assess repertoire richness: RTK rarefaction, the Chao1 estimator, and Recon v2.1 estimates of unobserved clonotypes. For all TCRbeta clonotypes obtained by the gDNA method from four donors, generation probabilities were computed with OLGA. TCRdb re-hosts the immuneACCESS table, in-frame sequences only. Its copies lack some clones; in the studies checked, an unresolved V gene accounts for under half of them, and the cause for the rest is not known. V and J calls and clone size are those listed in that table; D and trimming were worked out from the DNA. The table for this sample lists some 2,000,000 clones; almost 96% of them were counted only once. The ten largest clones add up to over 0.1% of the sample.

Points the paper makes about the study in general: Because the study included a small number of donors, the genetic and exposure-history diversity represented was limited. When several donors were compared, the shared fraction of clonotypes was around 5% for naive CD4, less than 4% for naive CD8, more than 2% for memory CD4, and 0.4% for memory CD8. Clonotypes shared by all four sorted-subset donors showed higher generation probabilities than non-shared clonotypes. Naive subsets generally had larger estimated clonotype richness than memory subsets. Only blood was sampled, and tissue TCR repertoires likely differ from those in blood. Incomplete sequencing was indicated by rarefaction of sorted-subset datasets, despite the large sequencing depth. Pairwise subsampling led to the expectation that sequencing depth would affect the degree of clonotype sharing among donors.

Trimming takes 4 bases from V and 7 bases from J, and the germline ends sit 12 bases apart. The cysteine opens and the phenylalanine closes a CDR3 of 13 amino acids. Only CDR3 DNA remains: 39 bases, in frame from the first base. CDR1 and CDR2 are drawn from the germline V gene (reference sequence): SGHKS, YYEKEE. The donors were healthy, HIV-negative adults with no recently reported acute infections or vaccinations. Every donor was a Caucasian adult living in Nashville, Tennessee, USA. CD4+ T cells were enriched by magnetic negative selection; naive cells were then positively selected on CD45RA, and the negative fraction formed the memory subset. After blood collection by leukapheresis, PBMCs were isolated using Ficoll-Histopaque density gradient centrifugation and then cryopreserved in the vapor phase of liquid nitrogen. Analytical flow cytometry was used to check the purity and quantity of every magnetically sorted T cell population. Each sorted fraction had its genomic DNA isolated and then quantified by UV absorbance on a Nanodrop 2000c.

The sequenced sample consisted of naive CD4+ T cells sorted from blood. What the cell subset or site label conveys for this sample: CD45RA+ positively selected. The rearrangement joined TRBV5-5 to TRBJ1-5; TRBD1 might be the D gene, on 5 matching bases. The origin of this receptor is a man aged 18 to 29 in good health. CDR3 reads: CASSVGRDQPQHF. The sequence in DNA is TGTGCCAGCAGCGTCGGCAGGGACCAGCCCCAGCATTTT.